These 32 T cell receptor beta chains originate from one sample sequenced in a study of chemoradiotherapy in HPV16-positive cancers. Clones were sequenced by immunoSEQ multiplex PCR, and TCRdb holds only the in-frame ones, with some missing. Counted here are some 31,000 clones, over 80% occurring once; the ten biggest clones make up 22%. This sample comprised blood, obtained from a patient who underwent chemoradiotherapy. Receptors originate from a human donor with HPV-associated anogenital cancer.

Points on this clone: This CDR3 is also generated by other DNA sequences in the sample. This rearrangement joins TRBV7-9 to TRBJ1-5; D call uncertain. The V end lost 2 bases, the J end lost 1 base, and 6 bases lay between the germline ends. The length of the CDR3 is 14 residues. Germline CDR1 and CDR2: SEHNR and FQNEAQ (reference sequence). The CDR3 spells CASSLSSSNQPQHF. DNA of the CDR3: TGTGCCAGCAGCTTAAGCTCGAGCAATCAGCCCCAGCATTTT.

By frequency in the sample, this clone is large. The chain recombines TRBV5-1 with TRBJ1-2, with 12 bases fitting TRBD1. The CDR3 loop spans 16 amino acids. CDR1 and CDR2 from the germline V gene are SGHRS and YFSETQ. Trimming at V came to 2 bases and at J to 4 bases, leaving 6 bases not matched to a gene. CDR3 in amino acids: CASSLLGTGGAYGYTF. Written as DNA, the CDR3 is TGCGCCAGCAGCTTACTGGGGACAGGGGGCGCCTATGGCTACACCTTC.

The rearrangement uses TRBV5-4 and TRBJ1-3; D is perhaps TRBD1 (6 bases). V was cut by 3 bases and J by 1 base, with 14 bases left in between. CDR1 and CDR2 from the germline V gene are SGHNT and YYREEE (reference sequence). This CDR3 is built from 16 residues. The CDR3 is CASSSPDRRSGNTIYF. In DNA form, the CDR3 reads TGTGCCAGCAGCTCGCCGGACAGACGATCTGGAAACACCATATATTTT.

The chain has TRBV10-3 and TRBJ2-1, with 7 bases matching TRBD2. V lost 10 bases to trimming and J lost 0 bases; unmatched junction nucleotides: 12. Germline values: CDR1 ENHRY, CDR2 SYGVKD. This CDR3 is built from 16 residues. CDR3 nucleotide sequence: TGTGCCACAGGAGCGGGTCCGGGAGGCTCCTACAATGAGCAGTTCTTC. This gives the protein CATGAGPGGSYNEQFF.

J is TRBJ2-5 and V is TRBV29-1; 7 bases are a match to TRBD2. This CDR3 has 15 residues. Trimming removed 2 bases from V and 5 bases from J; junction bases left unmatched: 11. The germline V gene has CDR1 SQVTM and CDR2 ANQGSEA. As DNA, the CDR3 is TGCAGCGTTGAACTTCCTGGGGGGGGATGGGAGACCCAGTACTTC. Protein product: CSVELPGGGWETQYF.

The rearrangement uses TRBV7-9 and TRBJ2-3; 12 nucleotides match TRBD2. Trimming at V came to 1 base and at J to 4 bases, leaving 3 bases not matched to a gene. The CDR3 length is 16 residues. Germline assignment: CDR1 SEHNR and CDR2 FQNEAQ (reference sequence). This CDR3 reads CASSLGLAGAADTQYF. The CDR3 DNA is TGTGCCAGCAGCTTAGGACTAGCGGGGGCTGCAGATACGCAGTATTTT.

CDR3 sequence reads: CASSSSGQGATGELFF. DNA for the CDR3: TGTGCCAGCAGCTCATCCGGACAGGGGGCCACCGGGGAGCTGTTTTTT. The rearrangement links TRBV7-9 to TRBJ2-2, with TRBD1 matching 11 bases. J gave up 4 bases and V 4 bases, and 5 bases lay outside the gene matches. This CDR3 comprises 16 residues. Looked up from germline, CDR1 is SEHNR and CDR2 is FQNEAQ (reference sequence).

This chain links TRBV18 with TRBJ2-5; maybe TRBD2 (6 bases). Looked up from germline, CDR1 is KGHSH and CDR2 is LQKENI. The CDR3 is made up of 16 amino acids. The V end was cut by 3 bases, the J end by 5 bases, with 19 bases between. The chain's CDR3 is CASSPGQGGIGETQYF. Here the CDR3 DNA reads TGTGCCAGCTCACCCGGTCAGGGAGGAATTGGGGAGACCCAGTACTTC.

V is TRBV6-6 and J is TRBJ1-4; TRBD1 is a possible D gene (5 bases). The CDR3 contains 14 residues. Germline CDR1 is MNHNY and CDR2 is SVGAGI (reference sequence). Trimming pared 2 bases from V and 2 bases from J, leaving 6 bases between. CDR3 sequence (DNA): TGTGCCAGCAGTTACCGGGGGACTAATGAAAAACTGTTTTTT. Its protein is CASSYRGTNEKLFF.

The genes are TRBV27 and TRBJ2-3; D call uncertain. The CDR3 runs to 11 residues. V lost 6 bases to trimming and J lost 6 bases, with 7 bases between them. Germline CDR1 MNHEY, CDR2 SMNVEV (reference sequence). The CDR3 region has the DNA TGTGCCAGCAGCTCACTGGATACGCAGTATTTT. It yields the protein CASSSLDTQYF.

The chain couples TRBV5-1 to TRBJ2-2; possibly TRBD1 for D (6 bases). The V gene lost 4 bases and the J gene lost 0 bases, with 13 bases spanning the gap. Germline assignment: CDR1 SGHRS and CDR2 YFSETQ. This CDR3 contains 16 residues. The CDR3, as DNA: TGCGCCAGCAGCCGTAGAACAGGGACGAACACCGGGGAGCTGTTTTTT. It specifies CASSRRTGTNTGELFF.

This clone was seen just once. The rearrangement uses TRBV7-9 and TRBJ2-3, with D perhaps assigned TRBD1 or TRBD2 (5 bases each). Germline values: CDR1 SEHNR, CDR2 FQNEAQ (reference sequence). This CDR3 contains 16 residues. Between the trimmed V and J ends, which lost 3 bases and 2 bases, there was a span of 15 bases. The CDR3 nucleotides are TGTGCCAGCAGCTTTTTTGTGGGGGAATTCACAGATACGCAGTATTTT. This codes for CASSFFVGEFTDTQYF.

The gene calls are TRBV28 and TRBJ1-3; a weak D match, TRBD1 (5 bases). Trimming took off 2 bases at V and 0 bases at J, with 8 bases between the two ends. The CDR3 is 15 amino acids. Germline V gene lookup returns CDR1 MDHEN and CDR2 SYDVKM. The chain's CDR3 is CASSLGGDSGNTIYF. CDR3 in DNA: TGTGCCAGCAGTTTAGGGGGTGACTCTGGAAACACCATATATTTT.

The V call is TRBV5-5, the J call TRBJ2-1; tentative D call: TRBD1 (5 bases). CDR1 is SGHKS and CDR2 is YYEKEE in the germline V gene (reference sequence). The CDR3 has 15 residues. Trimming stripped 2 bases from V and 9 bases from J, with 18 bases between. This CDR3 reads CASSFYALRVGEQFF. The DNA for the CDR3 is TGTGCCAGCAGCTTTTACGCTCTCAGGGTAGGTGAGCAGTTCTTC.

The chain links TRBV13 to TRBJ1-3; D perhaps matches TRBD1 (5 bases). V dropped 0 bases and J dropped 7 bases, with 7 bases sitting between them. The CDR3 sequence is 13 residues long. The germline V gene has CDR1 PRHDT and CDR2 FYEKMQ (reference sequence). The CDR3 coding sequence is TGTGCCAGCAGCTTAGGCAGGGAGAACACCATATATTTT. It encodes CASSLGRENTIYF.

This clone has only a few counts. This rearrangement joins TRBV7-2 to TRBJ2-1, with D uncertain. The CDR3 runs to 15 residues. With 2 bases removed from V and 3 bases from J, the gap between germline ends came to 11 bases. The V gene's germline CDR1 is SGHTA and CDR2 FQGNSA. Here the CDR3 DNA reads TGTGCCAGCAGCTTATTCGCGGCTGACTACAATGAGCAGTTCTTC. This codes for CASSLFAADYNEQFF.

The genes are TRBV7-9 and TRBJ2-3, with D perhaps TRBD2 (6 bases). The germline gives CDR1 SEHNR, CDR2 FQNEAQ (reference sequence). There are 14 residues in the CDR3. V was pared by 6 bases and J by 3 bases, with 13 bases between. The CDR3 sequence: CASRGGKLTDTQYF. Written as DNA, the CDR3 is TGTGCCAGCAGGGGGGGAAAACTTACAGATACGCAGTATTTT. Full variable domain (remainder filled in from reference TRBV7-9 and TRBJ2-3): DTGVSQNPRHKITKRGQNVTFRCDPISEHNRLYWYRQTLGQGPEFLTYFQNEAQLEKSRLLSDRFSAERPKGSFSTLEIQRTEQGDSAMYLCASRGGKLTDTQYFGPGTRLTVL.

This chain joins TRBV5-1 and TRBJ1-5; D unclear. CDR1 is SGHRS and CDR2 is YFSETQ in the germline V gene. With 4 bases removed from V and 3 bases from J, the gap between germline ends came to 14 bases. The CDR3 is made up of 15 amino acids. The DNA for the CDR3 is TGCGCCAGCAGCATGGGAGTGGGCTCCAATCAGCCCCAGCATTTT. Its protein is CASSMGVGSNQPQHF.

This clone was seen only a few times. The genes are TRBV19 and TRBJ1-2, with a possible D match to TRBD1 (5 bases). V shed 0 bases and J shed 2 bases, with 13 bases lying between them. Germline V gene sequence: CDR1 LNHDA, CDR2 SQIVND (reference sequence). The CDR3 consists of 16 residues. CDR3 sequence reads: CASSIEVGRGNYGYTF. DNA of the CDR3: TGTGCCAGTAGTATAGAAGTTGGTCGGGGGAACTATGGCTACACCTTC.

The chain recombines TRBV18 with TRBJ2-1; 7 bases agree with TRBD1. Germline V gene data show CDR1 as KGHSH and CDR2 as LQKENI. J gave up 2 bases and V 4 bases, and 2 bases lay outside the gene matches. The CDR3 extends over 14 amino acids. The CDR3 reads CASSQGQAYNEQFF. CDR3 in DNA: TGTGCCAGCTCACAAGGACAGGCCTACAATGAGCAGTTCTTC.

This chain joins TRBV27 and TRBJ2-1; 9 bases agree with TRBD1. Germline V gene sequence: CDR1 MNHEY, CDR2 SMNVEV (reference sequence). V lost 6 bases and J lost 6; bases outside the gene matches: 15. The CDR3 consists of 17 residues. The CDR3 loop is CASSIQPWGTGFNEQFF. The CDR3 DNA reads TGTGCCAGCAGCATCCAGCCCTGGGGGACAGGGTTCAATGAGCAGTTCTTC.

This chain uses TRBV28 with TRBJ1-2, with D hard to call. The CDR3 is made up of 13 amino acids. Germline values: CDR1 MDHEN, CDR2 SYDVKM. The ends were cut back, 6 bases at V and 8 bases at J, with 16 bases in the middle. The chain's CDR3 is CASRPALFWGYTF. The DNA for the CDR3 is TGTGCCAGCAGGCCGGCACTCTTTTGGGGCTACACCTTC.

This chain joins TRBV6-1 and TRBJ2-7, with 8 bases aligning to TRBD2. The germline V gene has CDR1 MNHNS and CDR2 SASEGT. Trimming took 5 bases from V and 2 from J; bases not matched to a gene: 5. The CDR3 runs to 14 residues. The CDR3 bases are TGTGCCAGCAGTACTAGCGGAAACACCTACGAGCAGTACTTC. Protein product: CASSTSGNTYEQYF.

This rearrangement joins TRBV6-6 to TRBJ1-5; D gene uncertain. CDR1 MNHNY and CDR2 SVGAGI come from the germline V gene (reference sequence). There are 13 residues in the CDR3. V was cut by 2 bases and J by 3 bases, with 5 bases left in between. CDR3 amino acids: CASSYRDNQPQHF. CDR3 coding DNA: TGTGCCAGCAGTTACAGGGACAATCAGCCCCAGCATTTT.

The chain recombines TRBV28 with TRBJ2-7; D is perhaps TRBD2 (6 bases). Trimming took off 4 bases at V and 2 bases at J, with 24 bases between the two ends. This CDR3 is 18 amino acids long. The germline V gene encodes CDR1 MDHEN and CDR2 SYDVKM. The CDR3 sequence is CASSSILEAGTFAYEQYF. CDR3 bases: TGTGCCAGCAGTTCTATTCTCGAAGCGGGTACCTTTGCCTACGAGCAGTACTTC. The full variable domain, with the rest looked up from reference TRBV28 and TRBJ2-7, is DVKVTQSSRYLVKRTGEKVFLECVQDMDHENMFWYRQDPGLGLRLIYFSYDVKMKEKGDIPEGYSVSREKKERFSLILESASTNQTSMYLCASSSILEAGTFAYEQYFGPGTRLTVT.

The CDR3: CASSLLGGLYEQYF. CDR3 in DNA: TGTGCCAGCAGCTTACTAGGGGGGCTATACGAGCAGTACTTC. The V gene is TRBV7-2, the J gene TRBJ2-7; D could derive from TRBD1 or TRBD2 (6 bases each). The germline gives CDR1 SGHTA, CDR2 FQGNSA. Deletions cut 2 bases from V and 4 bases from J, with 12 bases between. The CDR3 sequence is 14 residues long.

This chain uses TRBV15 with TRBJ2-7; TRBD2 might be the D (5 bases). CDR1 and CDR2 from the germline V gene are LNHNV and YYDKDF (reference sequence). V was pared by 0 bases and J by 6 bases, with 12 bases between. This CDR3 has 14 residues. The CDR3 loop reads CATSRDLGGLEQYF. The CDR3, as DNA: TGTGCCACCAGCAGAGATTTGGGCGGGCTCGAGCAGTACTTC.

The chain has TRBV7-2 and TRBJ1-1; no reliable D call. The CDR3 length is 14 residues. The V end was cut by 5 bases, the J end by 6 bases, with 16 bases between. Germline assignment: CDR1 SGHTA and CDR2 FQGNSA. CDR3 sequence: CASSLYAGEAEAFF. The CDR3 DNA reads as TGTGCCAGCAGCCTCTACGCCGGGGAGGCTGAAGCTTTCTTT.

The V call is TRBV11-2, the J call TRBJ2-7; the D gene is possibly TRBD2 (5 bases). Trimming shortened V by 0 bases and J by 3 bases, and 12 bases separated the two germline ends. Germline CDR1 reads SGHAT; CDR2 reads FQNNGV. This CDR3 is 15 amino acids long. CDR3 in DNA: TGTGCCAGCAGCTTAGATCACGGGGAGCACTACGAGCAGTACTTC. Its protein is CASSLDHGEHYEQYF.

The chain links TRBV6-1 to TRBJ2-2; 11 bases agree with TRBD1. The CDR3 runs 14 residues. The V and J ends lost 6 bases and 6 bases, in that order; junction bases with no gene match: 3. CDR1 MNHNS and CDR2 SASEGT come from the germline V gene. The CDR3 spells CASSRTGGPGELFF. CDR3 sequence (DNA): TGTGCCAGCAGCCGGACAGGGGGCCCCGGGGAGCTGTTTTTT.

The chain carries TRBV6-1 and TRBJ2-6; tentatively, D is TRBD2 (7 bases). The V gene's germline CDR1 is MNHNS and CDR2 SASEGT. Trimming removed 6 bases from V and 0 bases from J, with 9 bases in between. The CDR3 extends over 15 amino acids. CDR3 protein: CASRRGLSGANVLTF. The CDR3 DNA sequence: TGTGCCAGCAGGCGGGGGCTCTCTGGGGCCAACGTCCTGACTTTC.

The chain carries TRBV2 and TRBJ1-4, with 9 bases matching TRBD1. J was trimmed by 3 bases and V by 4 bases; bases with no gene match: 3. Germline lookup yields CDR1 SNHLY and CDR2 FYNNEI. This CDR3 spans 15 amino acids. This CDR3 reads CASSGDRAANEKLFF. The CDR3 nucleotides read TGTGCCAGCAGTGGGGACAGGGCGGCTAATGAAAAACTGTTTTTT.